The sequence of this TCR beta chain was determined in a study of technical replicates of blood from a handful of donors. V was trimmed by 4 bases and J by 2 bases, leaving 17 bases between them. Germline lookup yields CDR1 SGHVS and CDR2 FNYEAQ. The CDR3 totals 17 residues. The data were produced by immunoSEQ multiplex PCR, yet TCRdb's version contains in-frame clones alone and is incomplete. Among over 55,000 clones listed, around 87% were seen once. The sequence came from a human donor in good health. Some clones in this sample may be carry-over from other donors' samples. The sequenced sample was PBMCs. V usage is TRBV7-6 and J usage is TRBJ2-2, with D possibly matching TRBD1 (5 bases). The CDR3, as DNA: TGTGCCAGCAGCTCGCCCCCCTCAGGGATAAACACCGGGGAGCTGTTTTTT. This translates into CASSSPPSGINTGELFF.